The 26 T cell receptor beta chains below all came from one sample that was sequenced in a study of CDR3 diversity in severe acne. TCRdb fed the PCR reads into MiXCR, producing one record per CDR3 protein. The sample yields around 91,000 distinct CDR3 sequences, around 53% seen once. Material: blood. The receptors were sampled from a male donor in good health, without acne.

This clonotype was counted a single time. This sequence joins TRBV9 and TRBJ1-3; D possibly corresponds to TRBD1 (6 bases). Germline lookup yields CDR1 SGDLS and CDR2 YYNGEE. This CDR3 region has 12 residues. V shed 6 bases and J shed 7 bases, with 11 bases lying between them. Written as DNA, the CDR3 is TGTGCCAGCACGGAGGGGGAGAACACCATATATTTT. It specifies CASTEGENTIYF.

V gene TRBV18 combines with J gene TRBJ1-1; 8 bases fit TRBD1. The ends lost 3 bases at V and 4 bases at J; junction bases unmatched: 7. CDR3 length: 15 residues. Germline V lookup: CDR1 KGHSH, CDR2 LQKENI. CDR3 residues: CASSPMFGQGTEAFF. CDR3 in DNA: TGTGCCAGCTCACCGATGTTCGGACAGGGCACTGAAGCTTTCTTT.

In this sample, this clonotype turned up many times. The chain couples TRBV2 to TRBJ1-4; 7 bases line up with TRBD1. Trimming took 5 bases from V and 10 from J; bases not matched to a gene: 7. Per germline, CDR1 SNHLY and CDR2 FYNNEI. This CDR3 spans 13 amino acids. DNA of the CDR3: TGTGCCAGCAGTCTACAGGGGCGAGGAAAACTGTTTTTT. It yields the protein CASSLQGRGKLFF.

As for this clonotype: At one boundary the junction diverges from the germline segment, which might be a read error. The chain carries TRBV7-3 and TRBJ1-2; 8 bases align to TRBD1. CDR1 SGHTA and CDR2 FQGTGA come from the germline V gene. There are 14 residues in the CDR3. CDR3 DNA sequence: TGCGCCAGCAGCCAACAGGGACAGGCCTATGGCTACACCTTT. It yields the protein CASSQQGQAYGYTF.

As for this clonotype: This may arise from a read error, as a much more abundant clone is one base away. This likely comes from a read error, as the CDR3 has no conserved phenylalanine or tryptophan at its end. V usage is TRBV6-8 and J usage is TRBJ1-1, with unresolved D. With 5 bases removed from V and 11 bases from J, the gap between germline ends came to 6 bases. Germline CDR1 reads MNHGY; CDR2 reads SAAAGT. The CDR3 has 9 amino acids. The CDR3 nucleotides are TGTGCCAGCAGTATACAGGCTTTCTTA. Protein sequence: CASSIQAFL.

Ten or more counts support this clonotype. V gene TRBV2 combines with J gene TRBJ1-2, with 8 bases aligning to TRBD1. Germline CDR1 is SNHLY and CDR2 is FYNNEI. V lost 11 bases, J lost 3 bases, and 11 bases stayed unmatched. This CDR3 region has 14 residues. CDR3 DNA: TGTGCCGGAACGGACGGACAGGGCGACTATGGCTACACCTTC. This encodes CAGTDGQGDYGYTF.

The V gene is TRBV2, the J gene TRBJ2-5, with 7 nucleotides matching TRBD2. CDR1 is SNHLY, CDR2 FYNNEI, per germline. There are 13 residues in the CDR3. After removal of 4 bases from V and 3 bases from J, the junction contained 2 bases not matched to a gene. CDR3 residues: CASSGDYKETQYF. The CDR3 region has the DNA TGTGCCAGCAGTGGGGACTACAAAGAGACCCAGTACTTC.

This clonotype is classed as medium-sized. The CDR3 is CASSPWAQESPLHF. The CDR3 coding sequence is TGTGCCAGCAGTCCCTGGGCCCAGGAATCACCCCTCCACTTT. The chain uses TRBV12-3 or TRBV12-4 and TRBJ1-6; D unclear. This CDR3 is built from 14 residues. Between the trimmed V and J ends, which lost 5 bases and 10 bases, there was a span of 15 bases.

In its sample, this clonotype was seen a few times. The V and J genes are TRBV24-1 and TRBJ2-2; the match to TRBD2 covers 8 bases. Losses at the gene ends were 4 bases for V and 4 bases for J; bases not matched to a gene: 10. In germline, CDR1 is KGHDR, CDR2 SFDVKD. The CDR3 is 17 amino acids. The CDR3 region has the DNA TGTGCCACCAGTGACCCCGGTTCAGCGGGAGTCACCGGGGAGCTGTTTTTT. It codes for CATSDPGSAGVTGELFF.

In this sample, this clonotype turned up many times. The chain is built from TRBV11-2 and TRBJ1-1, with D possibly being TRBD1 (5 bases). The CDR3 contains 16 residues. Germline V gene data show CDR1 as SGHAT and CDR2 as FQNNGV. Trimming took 4 bases from V and 4 from J, leaving 19 bases between them. The CDR3 DNA follows: TGTGCCAGCAGCTCCGGGCGGGCAAAAGGGACCACTGAAGCTTTCTTT. Amino acid sequence: CASSSGRAKGTTEAFF.

This clonotype appeared a single time. The rearrangement links TRBV24-1 to TRBJ2-7, with TRBD2 matching over 11 bases. J lost 2 bases, V lost 4 bases, and 3 bases had no gene match. CDR1 is KGHDR and CDR2 is SFDVKD in the germline V gene. The CDR3 sequence is 15 residues long. CDR3 nucleotides: TGTGCCACCAGTGAACGACTAGCGGGGACCTACGAGCAGTACTTC. Its translation: CATSERLAGTYEQYF.

This clonotype occurred a few times. The rearrangement joins TRBV5-1 to TRBJ1-1; D call uncertain. Germline-derived CDR1 and CDR2 are SGHRS and YFSETQ. V lost 0 bases and J lost 6, with 6 bases in between. The CDR3 has 12 residues. The CDR3 sequence: CASSLDGAEAFF. The CDR3 DNA reads TGCGCCAGCAGCTTGGATGGGGCTGAAGCTTTCTTT.

This clonotype has just a few counts. The chain couples TRBV7-2 to TRBJ2-2; D not certain. The ends were cut back, 5 bases at V and 6 bases at J, with 10 bases in the middle. The CDR3 is made up of 13 amino acids. The germline gives CDR1 SGHTA, CDR2 FQGNSA. The CDR3 here is CASSGQLAGELFF. CDR3 bases: TGTGCCAGCAGCGGGCAGCTCGCCGGGGAGCTGTTTTTT.

In nucleotides, the CDR3 is TGTGCCAGCAGGTCCTGGCTAGCGGGGACTTACAATGAGCAGTTCTTC. It codes for CASRSWLAGTYNEQFF. V usage is TRBV2 and J usage is TRBJ2-1, with 9 bases lining up with TRBD2. The CDR3 sequence is 16 residues long. Germline V gene sequence: CDR1 SNHLY, CDR2 FYNNEI. Trimming at V came to 6 bases and at J to 4 bases, leaving 10 bases not matched to a gene.

This chain joins TRBV9 and TRBJ1-2; D gene ambiguous. The V gene's germline CDR1 is SGDLS and CDR2 YYNGEE. CDR3 length: 12 residues. V lost 0 bases, J lost 5 bases, and 5 bases lay in between. The CDR3 nucleotides read TGTGCCAGCAGCGTAGACGTTTATGGCTACACCTTC. Protein product: CASSVDVYGYTF. Variable domain in full (rest from reference TRBV9 and TRBJ1-2): DSGVTQTPKHLITATGQRVTLRCSPRSGDLSVYWYQQSLDQGLQFLIQYYNGEERAKGNILERFSAQQFPDLHSELNLSSLELGDSALYFCASSVDVYGYTFGSGTRLTVV.

The sample holds many counts of this clonotype. J is TRBJ1-2 and V is TRBV12-3 or TRBV12-4; D ambiguous. V lost 3 bases and J lost 4, with 9 bases in between. This CDR3 spans 13 amino acids. For the CDR3, the DNA is TGTGCCAGCAGTTTGGGGTACATCTATGGCTACACCTTC. It yields the protein CASSLGYIYGYTF.

CDR3 protein: CSARDSRGLARTREQYF. The CDR3 nucleotides read TGCAGTGCTAGAGATTCGAGGGGACTAGCGAGGACTCGCGAGCAGTACTTC. The chain uses TRBV20-1 and TRBJ2-7; 10 nucleotides line up with TRBD2. The V and J ends lost 0 bases and 6 bases, in that order; junction bases with no gene match: 14. Germline V gene lookup returns CDR1 DFQATT and CDR2 SNEGSKA (reference sequence). This CDR3 contains 17 residues.

The table lists this clonotype with a few counts. The rearrangement uses TRBV7-2 and TRBJ1-4; tentatively, D is TRBD1 (5 bases). Germline V gives CDR1 SGHTA, CDR2 FQGNSA. The CDR3 has 15 residues. Trimming pared 8 bases from V and 5 bases from J, leaving 18 bases between. The CDR3 protein is CASSLGRGPNEKLFF. Here the CDR3 DNA reads TGTGCCAGCTCCCTCGGACGGGGCCCAAATGAAAAACTGTTTTTT.

The genes are TRBV7-2 and TRBJ2-3; 15 bases match TRBD2. Trimming cost V 4 bases and J 1 base; bases outside gene matches: 9. Germline V lookup: CDR1 SGHTA, CDR2 FQGNSA. This CDR3 is built from 19 residues. This CDR3 reads CASSYPGTSGGSGTDTQYF. CDR3 DNA sequence: TGTGCCAGCAGCTATCCCGGGACTAGCGGGGGGTCGGGCACAGATACGCAGTATTTT.

This chain joins TRBV2 and TRBJ1-2; D is unresolved. The CDR3 runs to 14 residues. The germline V and J ends were trimmed by 0 bases and 4 bases, with 9 bases remaining between them. The germline V gene has CDR1 SNHLY and CDR2 FYNNEI. CDR3 DNA: TGTGCCAGCAGTGAAGCTCCCATAGGCTATGGCTACACCTTC. Its translation is CASSEAPIGYGYTF. The whole variable domain, filled in from reference TRBV2 and TRBJ1-2, reads EPEVTQTPSHQVTQMGQEVILRCVPISNHLYFYWYRQILGQKVEFLVSFYNNEISEKSEIFDDQFSVERPDGSNFTLKIRSTKLEDSAMYFCASSEAPIGYGYTFGSGTRLTVV.

The genes are TRBV24-1 and TRBJ2-3; 7 bases are a match to TRBD2. This CDR3 comprises 14 residues. CDR1 and CDR2 from the germline V gene are KGHDR and SFDVKD. V lost 6 bases and J lost 2; bases outside the gene matches: 4. The CDR3 DNA is TGTGCCACCAGTCTTAGCGGGCTCACAGATACGCAGTATTTT. Protein sequence: CATSLSGLTDTQYF.

The chain has TRBV24-1 and TRBJ1-5; D is unresolved. CDR1 and CDR2 from the germline V gene are KGHDR and SFDVKD. V was cut by 3 bases and J by 2 bases, with 7 bases left in between. CDR3 size: 14 residues. The CDR3 sequence: CATSDAQGNQPQHF. The CDR3 nucleotides read TGTGCCACCAGTGATGCCCAGGGCAATCAGCCCCAGCATTTT.

Ten or more counts support this clonotype. The chain joins TRBV24-1 to TRBJ2-4; the D is unclear. This CDR3 spans 15 amino acids. The germline V and J ends were trimmed by 4 bases and 1 base, with 10 bases remaining between them. Germline V gene sequence: CDR1 KGHDR, CDR2 SFDVKD. DNA of the CDR3: TGTGCCACCAGTGAAAGCAATGCCGCCAAAAACATTCAGTACTTC. It translates to CATSESNAAKNIQYF.

In this sample, this clonotype turned up a few times. The J gene is TRBJ1-5, the V gene TRBV7-6, with TRBD1 identical over 7 bases. Germline V gives CDR1 SGHVS, CDR2 FNYEAQ. Trimming at V came to 4 bases and at J to 11 bases, leaving 11 bases not matched to a gene. CDR3 length: 14 residues. DNA of the CDR3: TGTGCCAGCAGCTCCGGGCCGCCGGGACAGACCCAGCATTTT. Encoded protein: CASSSGPPGQTQHF. The complete variable domain, with remaining parts taken from reference TRBV7-6 and TRBJ1-5, reads GAGVSQSPRYKVTKRGQDVALRCDPISGHVSLYWYRQALGQGPEFLTYFNYEAQQDKSGLPNDRFSAERPEGSISTLTIQRTEQRDSAMYRCASSSGPPGQTQHFGDGTRLSIL.

This clonotype was recorded many times. The chain joins TRBV4-1 to TRBJ1-5; possibly TRBD1 for D (5 bases). Germline CDR1 reads MGHRA; CDR2 reads YSYEKL. The CDR3 covers 13 residues. The V end was cut by 2 bases, the J end by 5 bases, with 7 bases between. The CDR3 spells CASSQQGYQPQHF. CDR3 coding DNA: TGCGCCAGCAGCCAACAGGGTTATCAGCCCCAGCATTTT.

By share, this clonotype counts as medium-sized. The CDR3 region is CASSSVAGGSTDTQYF. The CDR3 DNA reads TGTGCCAGCAGCTCCGTAGCGGGGGGGAGCACAGATACGCAGTATTTT. This chain connects TRBV25-1 to TRBJ2-3; 11 nucleotides align to TRBD2. Germline trimming cut 6 bases from V and 0 bases from J; bases unmatched to any gene: 5. CDR1 MGHDK and CDR2 SYGVNS come from the germline V gene. The CDR3 has 16 amino acids.